This TCR beta chain was obtained from a study of blood T cell repertoires in COVID-19. Study background: The United States, Italy and Spain were the sources of the acute and convalescent COVID-19 samples. Sample material is recorded as cDNA or gDNA derived from T cells, B-cell-depleted T cells, or PBMCs.

This CDR3 region has 14 residues. V was shortened by 0 bases and J by 1 base, with 7 bases between the two germline ends. CDR1 SGDLS and CDR2 YYNGEE come from the germline V gene. A Seattle source enrolled patients during active infection and followed them longitudinally. Per the study methods: Nucleated cell number was recorded as an estimate derived from reference gene primer amplification. TCRdb's table, derived via immunoSEQ multiplex PCR, lists solely in-frame clones and lacks some. The V and J calls and clone size were taken over from that table, and D and trimming were inferred from the DNA. Of 120,000 or so clones listed, around 87% are singletons.

The chain combines TRBV9 with TRBJ1-1; D ambiguous. This TCR derives from a woman aged 55-69 years with COVID-19, enrolled during active disease. Sequenced sample: peripheral blood. For the CDR3, the DNA is TGTGCCAGCAGCGTAGGTTATTCGAACACTGAAGCTTTCTTT. Translated, it gives CASSVGYSNTEAFF.